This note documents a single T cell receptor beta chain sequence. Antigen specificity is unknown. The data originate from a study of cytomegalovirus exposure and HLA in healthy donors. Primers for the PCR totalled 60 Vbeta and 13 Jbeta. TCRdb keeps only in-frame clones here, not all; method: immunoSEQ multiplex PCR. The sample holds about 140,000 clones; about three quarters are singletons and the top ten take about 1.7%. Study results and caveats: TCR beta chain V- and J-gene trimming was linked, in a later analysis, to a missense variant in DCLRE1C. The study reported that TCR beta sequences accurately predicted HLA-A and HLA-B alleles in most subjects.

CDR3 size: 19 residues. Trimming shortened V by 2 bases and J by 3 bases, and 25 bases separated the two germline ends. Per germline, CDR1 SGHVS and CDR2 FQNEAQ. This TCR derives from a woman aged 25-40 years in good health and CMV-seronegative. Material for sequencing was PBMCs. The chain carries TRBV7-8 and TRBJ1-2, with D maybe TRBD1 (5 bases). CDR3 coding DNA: TGTGCCAGCAGCTTATTCGCGGGGCCAGCAGGAGTCCGACACTATGGCTACACCTTC. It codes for CASSLFAGPAGVRHYGYTF.